The 20 T cell receptor beta chains below were found in one sample sequenced in a study of blood T cells in healthy people across ages. For the second PCR, which ran for 7 to 11 cycles, a sample-barcoded 5' primer and a J-beta primer mix were used. In TCRdb, the 5' RACE reads were re-called with MiXCR into one record per CDR3 protein. Of around 990,000 distinct CDR3 sequences listed, roughly a quarter were seen once; the top ten hold less than 0.75%. These data also formed part of another study, on T cells of mothers and their children.

The material sequenced was blood. These TCRs come from a girl aged 2-10 years in good health.

In this sample, this clonotype turned up once. This chain uses TRBV10-3 with TRBJ2-1, with D unresolved. The J call may be mistaken, given a closer DNA end match to TRBJ2-5. The germline V gene has CDR1 ENHRY and CDR2 SYGVKD. The CDR3 spans 12 residues. The CDR3 protein is CATWAGTETQYF. CDR3 nucleotide sequence: TGTGCCACATGGGCAGGAACGGAGACCCAGTACTTC.

The CDR3 DNA follows: TGTGCCAGCACCCATGCTAGCTACAATGAGCAGTTCTTC. It specifies CASTHASYNEQFF. This chain links TRBV7-2 with TRBJ2-1; D uncertain. The CDR3 consists of 13 residues. Per germline, CDR1 SGHTA and CDR2 FQGNSA. Trimming pared 7 bases from V and 3 bases from J, leaving 10 bases between.

The chain recombines TRBV12-3 or TRBV12-4 with TRBJ2-3, with 8 bases that match TRBD2. Trimming removed 4 bases from V and 2 bases from J; junction bases left unmatched: 5. The CDR3 runs to 15 residues. The CDR3 reads CASSWVAGFTDTQYF. Here the CDR3 DNA reads TGTGCCAGCAGTTGGGTAGCGGGGTTCACAGATACGCAGTATTTT.

The rearrangement joins TRBV27 to TRBJ2-3, with a tentative D call TRBD2 (5 bases). Trimming took 8 bases from V and 7 from J, leaving 16 bases between them. The CDR3 contains 13 residues. Germline V lookup: CDR1 MNHEY, CDR2 SMNVEV (reference sequence). The CDR3 sequence: CASGSSIFNTQYF. For the CDR3, the DNA is TGTGCCAGCGGGAGTTCGATTTTTAATACGCAGTATTTT.

This clonotype was recorded a few times. A read error may account for a junction end that differs from germline. This chain uses TRBV5-1 with TRBJ1-1, with D possibly TRBD1 on 6 matching bases. Germline CDR1 SGHRS, CDR2 YFSETQ. The CDR3 loop spans 14 amino acids. The CDR3 spells CASSLRTANTEAFF. DNA of the CDR3: TGTGCCAGCAGCCTTCGGACAGCCAACACTGAAGCTTTCTTT.

This clonotype was observed a handful of times. The chain couples TRBV24-1 to TRBJ2-3, with D perhaps matching TRBD1 or TRBD2 (6 bases each). CDR1 is KGHDR, CDR2 SFDVKD, per germline. V shed 12 bases and J shed 1 base, with 13 bases lying between them. The length of the CDR3 is 13 residues. CDR3 amino acids: CAVRGRGTDTQYF. CDR3 DNA: TGTGCCGTACGGGGGCGAGGCACAGATACGCAGTATTTT.

J is TRBJ2-7 and V is TRBV20-1, with 11 bases that match TRBD2. The CDR3 is made up of 17 amino acids. Germline V CDR1 and CDR2: DFQATT, SNEGSKA (reference sequence). V lost 3 bases to trimming and J lost 2 bases; unmatched junction nucleotides: 12. The CDR3 region is CSARVGPTSGVTYEQYF. The CDR3, as DNA: TGCAGTGCTAGGGTAGGCCCGACTAGCGGGGTTACCTACGAGCAGTACTTC.

This sequence joins TRBV21-1 and TRBJ2-7; TRBD1 is the table's D call and was not checked against the DNA. TRBV21-1 is a listed pseudogene. This CDR3 has 13 amino acids. CDR3 coding DNA: TGTGCCCCCCCAATCGGGGGCGCCTACGAGCAGTACTTC. Its translation: CAPPIGGAYEQYF.

The CDR3: CASSVERGDTQYF. The DNA for the CDR3 is TGTGCCAGCAGCGTAGAGAGGGGAGATACGCAGTATTTT. This sequence joins TRBV9 and TRBJ2-3; D is tentatively TRBD1 or TRBD2 (5 bases each). Trimming removed 0 bases from V and 5 bases from J, with 7 bases in between. The CDR3 loop spans 13 amino acids. CDR1 is SGDLS, CDR2 YYNGEE, per germline.

This clonotype was observed a single time. The chain is built from TRBV12-3 or TRBV12-4 and TRBJ1-6, with D unclear. Trimming cost V 0 bases and J 9 bases, with 6 bases left between them. CDR3 length equals 13 residues. Here the CDR3 DNA reads TGTGCCAGCAGTTTAGCCAATAGTTCACCCCTCCACTTT. Residues: CASSLANSSPLHF.

The chain employs TRBV4-3 and TRBJ1-1; D perhaps matches TRBD1 (5 bases). Per the germline V gene, CDR1 is LGHNA and CDR2 is YSLEER. CDR3 size: 14 residues. The V end lost 2 bases, the J end lost 1 base, and 8 bases lay between the germline ends. In nucleotides, the CDR3 is TGCGCCAGCAGCCAAACGACAGAGAACACTGAAGCTTTCTTT. Translated, it gives CASSQTTENTEAFF.

The chain links TRBV7-9 to TRBJ2-3, with TRBD1 matching 7 bases. CDR1 is SEHNR, CDR2 FQNEAQ, per germline (reference sequence). V lost 8 bases, J lost 0 bases, and 11 bases stayed unmatched. This CDR3 is built from 16 residues. As DNA, the CDR3 is TGTGCCAGCCCCGACCCCGGGACAGAAAGCACAGATACGCAGTATTTT. Its protein is CASPDPGTESTDTQYF. The whole variable domain, filled in from reference TRBV7-9 and TRBJ2-3, reads DTGVSQNPRHKITKRGQNVTFRCDPISEHNRLYWYRQTLGQGPEFLTYFQNEAQLEKSRLLSDRFSAERPKGSFSTLEIQRTEQGDSAMYLCASPDPGTESTDTQYFGPGTRLTVL.

V gene TRBV7-2 combines with J gene TRBJ2-5, with D unresolved. This CDR3 comprises 12 residues. In germline, CDR1 is SGHTA, CDR2 FQGNSA. Trimming cost V 3 bases and J 4 bases, with 6 bases left between them. Written as DNA, the CDR3 is TGTGCCAGCAGCTTCCAGCGAGAGACCCAGTACTTC. Its translation: CASSFQRETQYF.

This clonotype was counted a single time. This chain uses TRBV7-2 with TRBJ1-6; D not resolved. The CDR3 is 17 amino acids. Trimming took off 1 base at V and 8 bases at J, with 18 bases between the two ends. Germline-derived CDR1 and CDR2 are SGHTA and FQGNSA. CDR3 coding DNA: TGTGCCAGCAGCTTAGTCCCGCCCGGGTTGCTTCATTCACCCCTCCACTTT. It is translated as CASSLVPPGLLHSPLHF.

The DNA of the CDR3 is TGTGCCAGCAGCCACGGGACAGGGTTCTACGAGCAGTACTTC. Its translation is CASSHGTGFYEQYF. The chain employs TRBV3-1 and TRBJ2-7; 9 bases fit TRBD1. The length of the CDR3 is 14 residues. V lost 3 bases and J lost 3; bases outside the gene matches: 3. Germline V CDR1 and CDR2: LGHDT, YNNKEL (reference sequence).

As regards this clonotype: A junction boundary mismatches the germline segment, possibly from a read error. This chain links TRBV3-1 with TRBJ2-4; D remains unclear. There are 13 residues in the CDR3. Germline lookup yields CDR1 LGHDT and CDR2 YNNKEL (reference sequence). CDR3 nucleotides: TGTGCCAGCAGCCAGGGCGTTTTGGAACAATGGGACTTC. This codes for CASSQGVLEQWDF.

The rearrangement uses TRBV7-9 and TRBJ2-1; D not resolved. This CDR3 contains 13 residues. The germline V and J ends were trimmed by 6 bases and 6 bases, with 12 bases remaining between them. From germline, CDR1 is SEHNR and CDR2 FQNEAQ (reference sequence). The CDR3 loop reads CASRTVGFNEQFF. The DNA for the CDR3 is TGTGCCAGCAGAACAGTGGGGTTCAATGAGCAGTTCTTC.

This clonotype was detected ten times or more. The chain combines TRBV20-1 with TRBJ2-7; D gene uncertain. With 0 bases removed from V and 3 bases from J, the gap between germline ends came to 3 bases. The germline gives CDR1 DFQATT, CDR2 SNEGSKA (reference sequence). The length of the CDR3 is 11 residues. This CDR3 reads CSARDGYEQYF. CDR3 nucleotide sequence: TGCAGTGCTAGAGATGGCTACGAGCAGTACTTC.

This clonotype has more than one count but fewer than ten. The genes are TRBV28 and TRBJ2-7; TRBD1 agrees at 9 bases. Germline loops: CDR1 MDHEN, CDR2 SYDVKM. V lost 2 bases, J lost 1 base, and 12 bases stayed unmatched. The CDR3 extends over 18 amino acids. The CDR3 loop is CASSLKVRLGQGSYEQYF. The CDR3 nucleotides read TGTGCCAGCAGTTTAAAGGTGCGACTGGGACAGGGATCCTACGAGCAGTACTTC.

The chain links TRBV9 to TRBJ2-7, with D perhaps matching TRBD2 (6 bases). The closer fit of TRBJ2-5 to the DNA end suggests the J call may be wrong. CDR1 is SGDLS and CDR2 is YYNGEE in the germline V gene. CDR3 length: 13 amino acids. The CDR3, as DNA: TGTGCCAGCAGCGTCGGGAGACCGGAGACCCAGTACTTC. Translating gives CASSVGRPETQYF.